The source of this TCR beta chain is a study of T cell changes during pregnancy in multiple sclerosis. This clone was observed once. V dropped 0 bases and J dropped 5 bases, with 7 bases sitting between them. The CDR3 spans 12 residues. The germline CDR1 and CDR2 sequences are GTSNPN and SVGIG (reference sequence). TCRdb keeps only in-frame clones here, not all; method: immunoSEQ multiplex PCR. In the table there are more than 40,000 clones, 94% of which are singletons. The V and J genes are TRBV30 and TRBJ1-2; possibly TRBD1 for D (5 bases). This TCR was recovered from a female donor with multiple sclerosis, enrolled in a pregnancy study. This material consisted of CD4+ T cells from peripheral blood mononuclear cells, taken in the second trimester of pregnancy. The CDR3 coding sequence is TGTGCCTGGAGTGTAGGGGAATATGGCTACACCTTC. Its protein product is CAWSVGEYGYTF. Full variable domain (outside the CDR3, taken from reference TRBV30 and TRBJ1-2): SQTIHQWPATLVQPVGSPLSLECTVEGTSNPNLYWYRQAAGRGLQLLFYSVGIGQISSEVPQNLSASRPQDRQFILSSKKLLLSDSGFYLCAWSVGEYGYTFGSGTRLTVV.